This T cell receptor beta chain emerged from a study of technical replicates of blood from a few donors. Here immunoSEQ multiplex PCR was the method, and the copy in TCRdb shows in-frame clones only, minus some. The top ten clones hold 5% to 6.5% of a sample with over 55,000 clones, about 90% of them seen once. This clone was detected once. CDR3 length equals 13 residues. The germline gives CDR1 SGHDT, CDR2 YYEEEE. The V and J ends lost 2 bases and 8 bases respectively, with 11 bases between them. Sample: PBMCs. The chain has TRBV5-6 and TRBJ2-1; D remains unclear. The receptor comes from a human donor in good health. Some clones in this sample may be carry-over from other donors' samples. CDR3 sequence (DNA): TGTGCCAGCAGCTTAACAGTAAGGCATGAGCAGTTCTTC. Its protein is CASSLTVRHEQFF.